The present entry profiles one T cell receptor (beta chain) with its context. This clonotype appeared a few times. This receptor's antigen is unknown. No base qualities exist here, and no much larger clone lies one base off it. Libraries came from 5' RACE. These reads were obtained on a NextSeq 500. The TCR library protocol attached a unique molecular identifier to each TCR cDNA molecule to allow correction of PCR and sequencing errors. As for how the authors treated the data: TCR identification, UMI-based error correction and CDR3 extraction were all carried out with Decombinator tools. Expanded TCRs were defined as those above a frequency of 2 per 1,000, corresponding to the top 1% of the tumor frequency distribution. Each repertoire was subsampled 100 times to 5,000 TCRs, after which Renyi diversity was computed with the R vegan package. To build CDR3 similarity networks, amino acid triplet string-kernel similarity was used, and CDR3s were connected when their pairwise similarity was above 0.82. TCRdb reworked the public reads: Q25 trimming with fastp, MiXCR clone assembly, productive beta chains retained. Rows are unified per CDR3 protein, each entry keeping the most common DNA and genes. None of the V and J calls come from the authors' own analysis; TCRdb made them. For this sample there are 65,000 to 85,000 distinct CDR3 sequences; approximately 20% appear just once. The biggest ten clones account for 5% to 8% of the sample.

From the cysteine up to the phenylalanine, the CDR3 has a length of 13 residues. Only the CDR3 portion is preserved as DNA: 39 bases, with reading frame beginning at the first base. The germline V gene (reference sequence) sets CDR1 to DFQATT and CDR2 to SNEGSKA. V and J are truncated by 3 bases and 0 bases respectively, leaving an intervening sequence of 8 bases. The data stem from a study of spatial heterogeneity in lung cancer (dated by TCRdb to the late 2010s). Context from the whole study: Beta-chain transcripts were consistently detected in greater numbers than alpha-chain transcripts, which likely reflected higher beta-chain transcript abundance. In the raw uncorrected reads, each unique combination of TCR and UMI appeared more than ten times on average. TCR alpha and beta repertoires were quantitatively compared across multiple tumor regions, matched nontumor lung and blood in non-small cell lung cancer. The study linked features of the TCR repertoire to counts of nonsynonymous mutations, which were determined by whole-exome sequencing of tumor tissue. At surgery, some 220 tumor regions, approximately 64 matched nontumor lung samples and about 56 PBMC samples were TCR-sequenced for both alpha and beta chains.

Results the study describes overall, beyond this receptor: Additional single-cell paired TCR alpha and beta sequencing was considered necessary to confirm, at a functional level, the hypothesis that regional TCRs recognize regional mutations. Ubiquitous expanded tumor TCRs were found in blood more often at tumor resection than at routine follow-up.

Read against the paper, the sample's time point label means: sample taken at primary tumor resection. Without any cell sorting, TCR sequencing was performed on whole RNA extracted either from tumor and nontumor lung tissue or from cryopreserved PBMC samples. Samples were obtained from about 69 patients with early-stage, untreated non-small cell lung cancer from the lung TRACERx cohort. Only patients with enough RNA available from two or more tumor regions were chosen for TCR sequencing. The sequenced sample was PBMCs, obtained at surgery. The V and J genes are TRBV20-1 and TRBJ2-5, with the D segment possibly TRBD1 or TRBD2, each aligning over 5 bases. The sequence came from a male donor with early-stage non-small cell lung cancer. The CDR3 sequence is CSASEGYQETQYF. The nucleotides are TGCAGTGCTAGTGAGGGGTACCAAGAGACCCAGTACTTC.